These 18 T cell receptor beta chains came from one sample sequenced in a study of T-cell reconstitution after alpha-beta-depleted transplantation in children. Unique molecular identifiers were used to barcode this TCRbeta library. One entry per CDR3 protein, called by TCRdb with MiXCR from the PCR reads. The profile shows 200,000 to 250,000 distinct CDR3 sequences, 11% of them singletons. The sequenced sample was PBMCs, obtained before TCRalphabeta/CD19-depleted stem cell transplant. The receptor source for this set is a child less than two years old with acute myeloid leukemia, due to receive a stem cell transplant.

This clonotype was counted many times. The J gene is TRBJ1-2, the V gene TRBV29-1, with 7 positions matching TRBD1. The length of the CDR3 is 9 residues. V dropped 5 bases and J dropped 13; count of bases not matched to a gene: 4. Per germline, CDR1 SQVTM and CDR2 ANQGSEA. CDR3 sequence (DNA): TGCAGCGTTTACAGGGGCGGCACCTTC. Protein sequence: CSVYRGGTF.

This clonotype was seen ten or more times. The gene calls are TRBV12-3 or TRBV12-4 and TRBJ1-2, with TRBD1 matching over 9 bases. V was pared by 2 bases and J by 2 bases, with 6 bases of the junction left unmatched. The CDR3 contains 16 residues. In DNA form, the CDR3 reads TGTGCCAGCAGTTTACTCGGGACAGGGCGGAACTATGGCTACACCTTC. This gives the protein CASSLLGTGRNYGYTF.

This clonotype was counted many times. The CDR3 region is CAISEGGAPPVGEQFF. The CDR3 nucleotides read TGTGCCATCAGTGAAGGTGGAGCCCCCCCGGTTGGGGAGCAGTTCTTC. V gene TRBV10-3 combines with J gene TRBJ2-1; D remains ambiguous. The CDR3 runs to 16 residues. Germline-derived CDR1 and CDR2 are ENHRY and SYGVKD. V gave up 3 bases and J gave up 10 bases, with 22 bases separating them.

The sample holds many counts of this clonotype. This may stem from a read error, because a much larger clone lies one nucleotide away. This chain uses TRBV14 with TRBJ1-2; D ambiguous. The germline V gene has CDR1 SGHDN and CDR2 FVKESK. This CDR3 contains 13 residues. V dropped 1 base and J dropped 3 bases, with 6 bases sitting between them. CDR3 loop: CASSQGADYGYTF. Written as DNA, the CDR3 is TGTGCCAGCAGCCAAGGGGCAGACTATGGCTACACCTTC. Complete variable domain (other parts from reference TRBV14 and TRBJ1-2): EAGVTQFPSHSVIEKGQTVTLRCDPISGHDNLYWYRRVMGKEIKFLLHFVKESKQDESGMPNNRFLAERTGGTYSTLKVQPAELEDSGVYFCASSQGADYGYTFGSGTRLTVV.

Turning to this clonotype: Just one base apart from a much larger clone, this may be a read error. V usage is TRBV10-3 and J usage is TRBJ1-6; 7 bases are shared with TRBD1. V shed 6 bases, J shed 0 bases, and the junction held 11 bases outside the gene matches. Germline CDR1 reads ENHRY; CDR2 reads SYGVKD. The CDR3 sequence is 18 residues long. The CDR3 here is CAISLVQGISSYNSPLHF. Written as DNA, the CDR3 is TGTGCCATCAGCCTCGTACAGGGGATTAGCTCCTATAATTCACCCCTCCACTTT.

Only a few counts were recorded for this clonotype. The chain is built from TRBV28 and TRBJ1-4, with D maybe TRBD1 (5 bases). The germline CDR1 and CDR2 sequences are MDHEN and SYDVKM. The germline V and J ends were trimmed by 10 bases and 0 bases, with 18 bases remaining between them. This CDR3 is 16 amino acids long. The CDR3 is CATLRGSLSTNEKLFF. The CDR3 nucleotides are TGTGCCACGCTGCGGGGCAGCCTGTCAACTAATGAAAAACTGTTTTTT.

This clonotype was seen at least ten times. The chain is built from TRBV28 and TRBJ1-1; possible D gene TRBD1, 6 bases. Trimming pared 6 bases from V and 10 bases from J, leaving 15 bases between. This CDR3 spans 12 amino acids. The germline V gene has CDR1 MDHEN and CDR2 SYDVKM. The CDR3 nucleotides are TGTGCCAGCAGGGCTTCGGGGGGGCGAGCTTTCTTT. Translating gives CASRASGGRAFF.

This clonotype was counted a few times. The CDR3 DNA reads as TGTGCCAGCAGAGGGGACCTGAGAACGCAGTATTTT. Amino acid sequence: CASRGDLRTQYF. The rearrangement uses TRBV6-4 and TRBJ2-3; D could derive from TRBD1 or TRBD2 (5 bases each). Deletions cut 6 bases from V and 9 bases from J, with 13 bases between. CDR3 length: 12 amino acids. Germline-derived CDR1 and CDR2 are MRHNA and SNTAGT.

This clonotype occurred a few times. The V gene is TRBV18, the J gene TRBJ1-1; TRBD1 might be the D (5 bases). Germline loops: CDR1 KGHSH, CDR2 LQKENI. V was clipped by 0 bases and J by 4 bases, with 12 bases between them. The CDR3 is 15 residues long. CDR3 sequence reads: CASSPPDGGSTEAFF. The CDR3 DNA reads TGTGCCAGCTCACCACCCGACGGGGGGTCCACTGAAGCTTTCTTT.

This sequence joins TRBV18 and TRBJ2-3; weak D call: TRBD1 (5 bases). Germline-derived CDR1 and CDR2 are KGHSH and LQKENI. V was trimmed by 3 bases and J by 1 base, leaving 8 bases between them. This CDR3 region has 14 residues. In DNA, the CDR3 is TGTGCCAGCTCACCGACAGACCGCACAGATACGCAGTATTTT. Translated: CASSPTDRTDTQYF.

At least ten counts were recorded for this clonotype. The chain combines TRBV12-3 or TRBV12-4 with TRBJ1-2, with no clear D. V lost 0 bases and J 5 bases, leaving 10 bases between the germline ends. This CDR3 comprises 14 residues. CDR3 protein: CASSLAAIRYGYTF. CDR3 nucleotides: TGTGCCAGCAGTTTAGCGGCAATCCGGTATGGCTACACCTTC.

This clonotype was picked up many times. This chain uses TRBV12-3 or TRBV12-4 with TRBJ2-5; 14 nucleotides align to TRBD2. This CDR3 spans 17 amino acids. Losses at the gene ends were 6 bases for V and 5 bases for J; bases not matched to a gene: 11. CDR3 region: CASSYRLAGGPRETQYF. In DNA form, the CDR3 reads TGTGCCAGCAGCTACCGACTAGCGGGAGGGCCCAGGGAGACCCAGTACTTC.

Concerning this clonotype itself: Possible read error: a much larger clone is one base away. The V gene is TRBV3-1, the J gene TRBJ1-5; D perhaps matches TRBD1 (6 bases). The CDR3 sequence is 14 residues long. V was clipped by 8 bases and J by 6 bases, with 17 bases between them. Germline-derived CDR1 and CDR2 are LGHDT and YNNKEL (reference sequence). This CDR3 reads CASGLGQLGQPQHF. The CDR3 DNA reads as TGTGCCAGCGGCCTCGGACAGTTGGGTCAGCCCCAGCATTTT.

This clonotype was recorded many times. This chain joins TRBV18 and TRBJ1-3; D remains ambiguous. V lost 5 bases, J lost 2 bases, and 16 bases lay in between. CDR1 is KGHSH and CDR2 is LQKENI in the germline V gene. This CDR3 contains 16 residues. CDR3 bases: TGTGCCAGCTCATCTACGACGGGCACAACTGGAAACACCATATATTTT. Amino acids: CASSSTTGTTGNTIYF. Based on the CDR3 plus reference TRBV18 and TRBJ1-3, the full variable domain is NAGVMQNPRHLVRRRGQEARLRCSPMKGHSHVYWYRQLPEEGLKFMVYLQKENIIDESGMPKERFSAEFPKEGPSILRIQQVVRGDSAAYFCASSSTTGTTGNTIYFGEGSWLTVV.

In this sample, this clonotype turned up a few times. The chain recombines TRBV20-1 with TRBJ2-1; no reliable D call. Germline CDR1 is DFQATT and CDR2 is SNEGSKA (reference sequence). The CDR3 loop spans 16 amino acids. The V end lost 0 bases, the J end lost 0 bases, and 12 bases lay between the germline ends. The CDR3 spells CSARDFKNPSYNEQFF. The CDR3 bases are TGCAGTGCTAGAGACTTTAAGAATCCCTCCTACAATGAGCAGTTCTTC.

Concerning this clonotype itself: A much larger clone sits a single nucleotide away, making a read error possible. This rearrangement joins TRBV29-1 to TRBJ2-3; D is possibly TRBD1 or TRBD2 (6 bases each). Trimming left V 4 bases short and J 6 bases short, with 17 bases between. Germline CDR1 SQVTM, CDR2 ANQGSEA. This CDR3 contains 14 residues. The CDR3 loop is CSVAGFGGRDTQYF. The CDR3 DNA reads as TGCAGCGTTGCCGGGTTTGGGGGGCGGGATACGCAGTATTTT.

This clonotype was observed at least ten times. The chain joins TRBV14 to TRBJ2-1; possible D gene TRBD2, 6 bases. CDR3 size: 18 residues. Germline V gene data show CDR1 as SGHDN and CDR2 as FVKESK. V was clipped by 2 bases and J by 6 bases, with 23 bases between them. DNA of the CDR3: TGTGCCAGCAGCCAACATGCAGGTTTTGGACTATCTGCCAATGAGCAGTTCTTC. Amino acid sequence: CASSQHAGFGLSANEQFF. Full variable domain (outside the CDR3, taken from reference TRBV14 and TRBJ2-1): EAGVTQFPSHSVIEKGQTVTLRCDPISGHDNLYWYRRVMGKEIKFLLHFVKESKQDESGMPNNRFLAERTGGTYSTLKVQPAELEDSGVYFCASSQHAGFGLSANEQFFGPGTRLTVL.

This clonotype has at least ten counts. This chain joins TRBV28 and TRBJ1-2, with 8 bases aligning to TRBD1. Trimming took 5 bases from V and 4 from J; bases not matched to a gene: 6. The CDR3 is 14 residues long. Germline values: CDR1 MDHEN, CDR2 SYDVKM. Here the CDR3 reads CASSIPGQVYGYTF. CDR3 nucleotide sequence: TGTGCCAGCAGTATCCCGGGACAGGTCTATGGCTACACCTTC.